The T cell receptor beta chain described here comes from a study of T cell repertoires in cytomegalovirus infection. Across the study: Peptides in the study included HLA-C-restricted and HLA-B-restricted CMV epitopes. Study-level results: Accumulated public TCR beta family frequency recognized individuals carrying CMV together with the relevant HLA. HLA-C-restricted CMV-specific TCR beta clonotypes were dominant in the ex vivo response.

TCRdb used MiXCR to reprocess the reads, holding one entry per CDR3 protein. Of under 300,000 distinct CDR3 sequences detected, approximately 22% appear once; the ten largest clones hold approximately 19%. With regard to this clonotype: No antigen is known for it.

With V trimmed by 10 bases and J by 6 bases, 15 bases remained unmatched. The CDR3 extends over 15 amino acids. Per the germline V gene, CDR1 is SGHTA and CDR2 is FQGNSA. The chain combines TRBV7-2 with TRBJ1-2; 9 positions agree with TRBD1. The sequenced sample was cultured PBMCs, obtained from culture after CMV antigen stimulation. The sequence came from a human donor in good health (CMV status not recorded). Some clones in this sample may be carry-over from other donors' samples. This CDR3 reads CAILFLGQGVHGYTF. CDR3 nucleotides: TGTGCCATCTTATTTCTGGGACAGGGAGTTCATGGCTACACCTTC.